This TCR beta chain was documented in a study of shared clonotypes between healthy human individuals (dated by TCRdb to 2020 to 2022). About the full investigation: The cohort included three men and two women between 18 and 49 years of age. For each donor, three plates each were used for CD4 naive and CD4 memory, two plates were used for CD8 naive, and one plate was used for CD8 memory. Libraries were prepared and TCR repertoires were sequenced by different laboratories using diverse techniques, in order to increase sequencing depth and limit assay-specific biases. Per donor, leukapheresis produced somewhere between about 0.85 and 8.9 billion PBMCs. To estimate repertoire size and how much clonotypes are shared between individuals, the study performed deep sequencing of blood TCR repertoires from a few healthy adults. What the work shows at the level of the full study, not this receptor alone: Higher generation probabilities were observed for clonotypes shared by all four sorted-subset donors than for non-shared clonotypes. Naive subsets generally had larger estimated clonotype richness than memory subsets did. Rarefaction of sorted-subset datasets indicated incomplete sequencing despite the large sequencing depth. Based on pairwise subsampling, the degree of clonotype sharing among donors was expected to be affected by sequencing depth. Because the study included a small number of donors, the genetic and exposure-history diversity represented was limited. Only blood was sampled, and tissue TCR repertoires likely differ from those in blood. About 5% of naive CD4, around 4% of naive CD8, roughly 2.4% of memory CD4, and over 0.35% of memory CD8 clonotypes were shared across several donors.

As concerns this clone: It has no known antigen specificity. No quality values exist for individual bases; no much larger clone is one base distant.

The donors were healthy, HIV-negative adults with no recently reported acute infections or vaccinations. Every donor was a Caucasian adult living in Nashville, Tennessee, USA. The CD8 memory samples were a combination of magnetically selected CD45RO+ cells and CCR7-negative CD45RA+ effector memory (TemRA) cells. After blood collection by leukapheresis, PBMCs were isolated using Ficoll-Histopaque density gradient centrifugation and then cryopreserved in the vapor phase of liquid nitrogen. Purity and quantity of every magnetically sorted T cell population were checked by analytical flow cytometry. From each sorted fraction, genomic DNA was isolated and quantified by UV absorbance on a Nanodrop 2000c. The germline V gene specifies WSHSY as CDR1 and SAAADI as CDR2. Including the terminal cysteine and phenylalanine, the CDR3 comprises 14 residues. Solely the CDR3 DNA is kept, with 42 bases framed from the first base. The germline V end is reduced by 4 bases and the J end by 4 bases; junction bases left unmatched: 4.

TCR CDR3 regions were amplified from genomic DNA by multiplex PCR using the deep immunoSEQ assay. Genomic DNA extracted from each cell subset was distributed evenly over all wells of several immunoSEQ 96-well plates, and each plate served as one replicate. For sorted subsets, each replicate PCR was loaded with roughly 190 ng genomic DNA, equivalent to roughly 30,000 T cell genomes. Purified libraries were quantified with a Qubit 3.0 fluorometer, sized on a Bioanalyzer 2100, and re-quantified with the KAPA Library Quantification kit. Each immunoSEQ 96-well plate was sequenced on its own single-read 150-cycle Illumina NextSeq 550 flow cell. The authors' pipeline ran thus. The immunoSEQ output contained only junctional sequences without quality scores, so filtering could not match that applied to full-length reads. To assign V/J genes and CDR3, sequences were annotated against IMGT germline references using PyIR, a Python wrapper for IgBLAST v1.9. Any read was removed if the V/J assignment was weak (E-value above 1e-6), the CDR3 was missing, or the read contained stop codons, out-of-frame junctions, or ambiguous translated residues. V3J clonotypes were defined by identical inferred V gene, J gene, and CDR3 amino acid sequence. Percentage overlap between repertoires was computed as shared unique clonotypes divided by the size of the smaller repertoire. Three approaches were used to assess repertoire richness: RTK rarefaction, the Chao1 estimator, and Recon v2.1 estimates of unobserved clonotypes. OLGA was used to compute generation probabilities for all TCRbeta clonotypes that the gDNA method yielded from several donors. TCRdb stores this immuneACCESS table with in-frame sequences only. Part of the clones is absent; in the studies checked, under half of the shortfall reflects unresolved V genes, and no reason is known for the rest. The V and J calls and clone size are taken from that table; D and trimming were inferred from the DNA. The sample table holds roughly 320,000 clones, of which roughly 84% were seen once. In total, the top ten clones hold around 15% of the sample.

The chain was built from TRBV10-2 and TRBJ2-5; 9 middle bases align to TRBD1. The sequenced sample was memory CD8+ T cells sorted from blood. The cell subset or site label here, explained by the study, means: CD45RO+ cells pooled with CCR7-negative TemRA cells. The clonotype originates from a man between 18 and 35 years old in good health. The DNA sequence reads TGCGCCAGCAGTGGTACAGGGGGCCTAGAGACCCAGTACTTC. This translates into CASSGTGGLETQYF.